These 27 T cell receptor beta chains originate from one sample sequenced in a study of T cells after posttransplantation cyclophosphamide. Treatment was busulfan-fludarabine conditioning, a marrow graft, and cyclophosphamide on days +3 and +4. The protocol was immunoSEQ multiplex PCR, while the TCRdb copy is restricted to in-frame clones and leaves out a portion. Singletons are absent from the sample, which has about 7,900 clones. This specimen consisted of PBMCs, obtained after an allogeneic stem cell transplant with post-transplant cyclophosphamide. All receptors derive from a young adult male patient who received an allogeneic stem cell transplant from an unrelated donor, was CMV-positive, and had acute and chronic GVHD. A subset of T cells may come from the graft donor.

Ten or more counts support this clone. The V and J genes are TRBV6-2 or TRBV6-3 and TRBJ1-2; no firm D call. Germline V lookup: CDR1 MNHEY, CDR2 SVGEGT. The length of the CDR3 is 14 residues. V was pared by 5 bases and J by 1 base, with 11 bases between. The CDR3 is CASSKRVDNYGYTF. CDR3 coding DNA: TGTGCCAGCAGTAAGAGGGTGGATAACTATGGCTACACCTTC.

This clone was found many times. V gene TRBV19 combines with J gene TRBJ1-2; perhaps TRBD1 as D (6 bases). The germline V gene has CDR1 LNHDA and CDR2 SQIVND (reference sequence). The CDR3 is 14 residues long. Trimming took 8 bases from V and 1 from J, leaving 14 bases between them. The DNA for the CDR3 is TGTGCCAGTTTAACGGGGGGCTTTAACTATGGCTACACCTTC. It specifies CASLTGGFNYGYTF.

This clone is termed medium-sized. This rearrangement joins TRBV10-3 to TRBJ1-1; TRBD1 might be the D (6 bases). V shed 3 bases and J shed 5 bases, with 10 bases lying between them. The germline V gene encodes CDR1 ENHRY and CDR2 SYGVKD. The CDR3 is 13 residues long. The CDR3 DNA is TGTGCCATCAGTGATAAAGGGGGAACTGAAGCTTTCTTT. Its protein product is CAISDKGGTEAFF.

This clone has a count of ten or more. The rearrangement links TRBV4-3 to TRBJ2-7; TRBD2 aligns across 7 bases. This CDR3 spans 17 amino acids. V dropped 1 base and J dropped 3; count of bases not matched to a gene: 12. The germline CDR1 and CDR2 sequences are LGHNA and YSLEER. The CDR3 reads CASSQGPHGGVFYEQYF. The DNA for the CDR3 is TGCGCCAGCAGCCAAGGCCCACATGGGGGGGTATTCTACGAGCAGTACTTC.

This clone came up many times. The V call is TRBV18, the J call TRBJ2-7; 13 nucleotides align to TRBD2. The CDR3 runs 15 residues. The V and J ends lost 8 bases and 5 bases, in that order; junction bases with no gene match: 9. Germline CDR1 KGHSH, CDR2 LQKENI. CDR3 DNA sequence: TGTGCCAGCCGGACTAGCGGGGGCCCCCGGGACGAGCAGTACTTC. Protein sequence: CASRTSGGPRDEQYF.

There are a few counts of this clone. This rearrangement joins TRBV12-5 to TRBJ2-5; tentative D call: TRBD2 (6 bases). The germline V and J ends were trimmed by 6 bases and 3 bases, with 11 bases remaining between them. The V gene's germline CDR1 is LGHNT and CDR2 FRNRAP. This CDR3 comprises 13 residues. CDR3 protein: CASGGGLKETQYF. CDR3 coding DNA: TGTGCTAGTGGGGGGGGACTTAAAGAGACCCAGTACTTC.

This clone came up many times. V and J are TRBV4-3 and TRBJ2-3; 10 nucleotides align to TRBD2. The germline CDR1 and CDR2 sequences are LGHNA and YSLEER. V gave up 1 base and J gave up 10 bases; unmatched junction bases: 2. There are 13 residues in the CDR3. This chain's CDR3 is CASSQVAGGPQYF. The DNA of the CDR3 is TGCGCCAGCAGCCAAGTAGCGGGAGGTCCGCAGTATTTT.

In its sample, this clone was seen many times. The chain is built from TRBV11-2 and TRBJ1-2, with D tentatively TRBD1 (6 bases). The CDR3 consists of 13 residues. In germline, CDR1 is SGHAT, CDR2 FQNNGV. The V gene lost 2 bases and the J gene lost 7 bases, with 11 bases spanning the gap. CDR3 protein: CASSLSRGFGYTF. The CDR3 DNA reads as TGTGCCAGCAGCTTAAGCAGGGGTTTTGGCTACACCTTC.

This clone was recorded at least ten times. J is TRBJ2-7 and V is TRBV18; D might be TRBD1 (5 bases). The CDR3 runs to 12 residues. Germline V gives CDR1 KGHSH, CDR2 LQKENI. With 0 bases removed from V and 11 bases from J, the gap between germline ends came to 11 bases. DNA for the CDR3: TGTGCCAGCTCACCACCGGGGCAGATAAAGTACTTC. The encoded protein is CASSPPGQIKYF.

In this sample, this clone turned up many times. The rearrangement uses TRBV27 and TRBJ2-7; 7 bases agree with TRBD1. Germline V gives CDR1 MNHEY, CDR2 SMNVEV (reference sequence). CDR3 length: 16 amino acids. The trim removed 4 bases at V and 3 bases at J, leaving 12 bases unmatched. The CDR3 DNA reads as TGTGCCAGCAGTTCACCCTCCCGGGACAGCCGCTACGAGCAGTACTTC. Amino acids: CASSSPSRDSRYEQYF.

There are many counts of this clone. The chain employs TRBV12-3 or TRBV12-4 and TRBJ2-3; 7 bases line up with TRBD1. The junction had 13 bases not matched to a gene; V was cut back by 5 bases and J by 2 bases. The CDR3 length is 17 residues. CDR3 region: CASSRGRDRTYTDTQYF. CDR3 bases: TGTGCCAGCAGTAGGGGTCGGGACAGAACTTACACAGATACGCAGTATTTT.

This clone has ten or more counts. The CDR3 protein is CASSIMLGLETQYF. The CDR3 nucleotides read TGTGCCAGTAGTATTATGTTGGGGCTAGAGACCCAGTACTTC. The V call is TRBV19, the J call TRBJ2-5, with D tentatively TRBD1 (5 bases). The CDR3 is made up of 14 amino acids. Germline V gene sequence: CDR1 LNHDA, CDR2 SQIVND (reference sequence). Trimming removed 3 bases at V and 4 bases at J, with 12 bases between.

By sample fraction, this clone is medium-sized (0.01 to 0.1%). The chain links TRBV6-2 or TRBV6-3 to TRBJ1-1; 9 nucleotides align to TRBD1. Germline V gene data show CDR1 as MNHEY and CDR2 as SVGEGT. Trimming cost V 6 bases and J 0 bases; bases outside gene matches: 8. The CDR3 is made up of 16 amino acids. The CDR3 nucleotides read TGTGCCAGCAGCTACGGACAGGGGCCTTTGAACACTGAAGCTTTCTTT. Amino acids: CASSYGQGPLNTEAFF.

This clone was counted at least ten times. The chain carries TRBV6-6 and TRBJ1-3; 11 nucleotides agree with TRBD1. This CDR3 comprises 16 residues. Germline V gives CDR1 MNHNY, CDR2 SVGAGI (reference sequence). The V and J ends lost 10 bases and 3 bases, in that order; junction bases with no gene match: 11. CDR3: CATRTPGQGDGNTIYF. In DNA, the CDR3 is TGTGCCACCAGAACCCCGGGACAGGGGGATGGAAACACCATATATTTT.

The table lists this clone with many counts. The chain employs TRBV9 and TRBJ2-1; TRBD2 matches at 10 bases. The CDR3 contains 15 residues. Germline lookup yields CDR1 SGDLS and CDR2 YYNGEE. Trimming at V came to 1 base and at J to 7 bases, leaving 5 bases not matched to a gene. CDR3 sequence (DNA): TGTGCCAGCAGCGTAAGCGGGAGGGTGGGGAATGAGCAGTTCTTC. As protein: CASSVSGRVGNEQFF.

This clone occurred many times. The chain uses TRBV6-1 and TRBJ2-7; TRBD1 agrees at 7 bases. This CDR3 has 15 residues. The V gene's germline CDR1 is MNHNS and CDR2 SASEGT. The J segment lost 0 bases and the V segment lost 3 bases, leaving 5 bases of the junction unmatched. CDR3 in DNA: TGTGCCAGCAGTGACCCGACAGGGTCCTCCTACGAGCAGTACTTC. It is translated as CASSDPTGSSYEQYF.

This clone has a count of ten or more. The rearrangement links TRBV5-1 to TRBJ2-1; 7 bases fit TRBD1. This CDR3 comprises 14 residues. The V gene end was trimmed by 4 bases and the J gene end by 5 bases; junction bases not matched to a gene: 6. Germline CDR1 is SGHRS and CDR2 is YFSETQ. Here the CDR3 reads CASSQGQVDNEQFF. The CDR3 DNA is TGCGCCAGCAGCCAAGGACAGGTGGACAATGAGCAGTTCTTC.

This clone was seen many times. The chain combines TRBV27 with TRBJ1-4; D is unresolved. The V end was cut by 3 bases, the J end by 5 bases, with 7 bases between. The CDR3 is made up of 13 amino acids. Germline CDR1 MNHEY, CDR2 SMNVEV (reference sequence). The chain's CDR3 is CASSFGENEKLFF. For the CDR3, the DNA is TGTGCCAGCAGTTTCGGGGAGAATGAAAAACTGTTTTTT.

This clone was detected ten times or more. This sequence joins TRBV30 and TRBJ2-1; the match to TRBD2 covers 12 bases. This CDR3 is built from 15 residues. V lost 7 bases, J lost 3 bases, and 7 bases stayed unmatched. In germline, CDR1 is GTSNPN, CDR2 SVGIG (reference sequence). The CDR3 sequence: CALTKTSGSYNEQFF. The DNA of the CDR3 is TGTGCCTTAACAAAGACTAGCGGGAGCTACAATGAGCAGTTCTTC. Variable domain in full (rest from reference TRBV30 and TRBJ2-1): SQTIHQWPATLVQPVGSPLSLECTVEGTSNPNLYWYRQAAGRGLQLLFYSVGIGQISSEVPQNLSASRPQDRQFILSSKKLLLSDSGFYLCALTKTSGSYNEQFFGPGTRLTVL.

This clone was counted at least ten times. The chain couples TRBV12-3 or TRBV12-4 to TRBJ2-1; 10 bases map to TRBD2. With V trimmed by 7 bases and J by 4 bases, 7 bases remained unmatched. This CDR3 has 15 residues. CDR3: CASKPSSGGYNEQFF. CDR3 DNA: TGTGCCAGCAAACCTTCTAGCGGGGGTTACAATGAGCAGTTCTTC.

This clone was counted many times. The chain has TRBV19 and TRBJ2-3; 8 bases are a match to TRBD2. V lost 5 bases and J lost 1; bases outside the gene matches: 11. Germline V CDR1 and CDR2: LNHDA, SQIVND (reference sequence). The CDR3 covers 17 residues. The CDR3 reads CASSPDRGRGGTDTQYF. The CDR3 coding sequence is TGTGCCAGTAGTCCCGACCGGGGGCGGGGGGGCACAGATACGCAGTATTTT.

Within the sample, this clone is medium-sized. The V and J genes are TRBV19 and TRBJ2-1; 11 positions match TRBD2. The CDR3 has 21 residues. Germline CDR1 and CDR2: LNHDA and SQIVND (reference sequence). The V gene end was trimmed by 4 bases and the J gene end by 0 bases; junction bases not matched to a gene: 17. CDR3 sequence (DNA): TGTGCCAGTAGTACACACACTCCGGGACTAGCGGCAACAAGCTCCTACAATGAGCAGTTCTTC. It encodes CASSTHTPGLAATSSYNEQFF.

This clone was seen repeatedly, ten times or more. The J gene is TRBJ2-7, the V gene TRBV18; tentative D call: TRBD1 (5 bases). With 6 bases removed from V and 5 bases from J, the gap between germline ends came to 14 bases. Germline CDR1 KGHSH, CDR2 LQKENI. The CDR3 consists of 13 residues. The DNA for the CDR3 is TGTGCCAGCTCCCATCCGTGGGGCCACGAGCAGTACTTC. It specifies CASSHPWGHEQYF.

This clone was picked up many times. The chain employs TRBV7-2 and TRBJ1-1; possibly TRBD1 for D (5 bases). Germline V CDR1 and CDR2: SGHTA, FQGNSA. This CDR3 contains 15 residues. V lost 0 bases and J 8 bases, leaving 16 bases between the germline ends. The CDR3, as DNA: TGTGCCAGCAGCTTAGCCGCCGGGGGACGCTGGGAAGCTTTCTTT. This encodes CASSLAAGGRWEAFF.

This clone occurred many times. The chain carries TRBV6-5 and TRBJ1-6, with 8 positions matching TRBD1. This CDR3 is 15 amino acids long. Germline V gene sequence: CDR1 MNHEY, CDR2 SVGAGI. V gave up 2 bases and J gave up 7 bases; unmatched junction bases: 4. This CDR3 is CASSYTRGLNSPLHF. The CDR3 bases are TGTGCCAGCAGTTACACCAGGGGGCTGAATTCACCCCTCCACTTT.

This clone was seen ten or more times. The chain has TRBV12-3 or TRBV12-4 and TRBJ1-5; no firm D call. The CDR3 runs 14 residues. Trimming stripped 1 base from V and 4 bases from J, with 8 bases between. Written as DNA, the CDR3 is TGTGCCAGCAGTTTAGGTCCCCAAAATCAGCCCCAGCATTTT. This encodes CASSLGPQNQPQHF.

This clone was seen repeatedly, ten times or more. The rearrangement joins TRBV9 to TRBJ2-5, with 11 bases that match TRBD1. Germline V gives CDR1 SGDLS, CDR2 YYNGEE. V lost 4 bases to trimming and J lost 0 bases; unmatched junction nucleotides: 5. The CDR3 length is 16 residues. The CDR3 loop reads CASSQGGQGDQETQYF. DNA for the CDR3: TGTGCCAGCAGCCAGGGGGGACAGGGGGACCAAGAGACCCAGTACTTC.